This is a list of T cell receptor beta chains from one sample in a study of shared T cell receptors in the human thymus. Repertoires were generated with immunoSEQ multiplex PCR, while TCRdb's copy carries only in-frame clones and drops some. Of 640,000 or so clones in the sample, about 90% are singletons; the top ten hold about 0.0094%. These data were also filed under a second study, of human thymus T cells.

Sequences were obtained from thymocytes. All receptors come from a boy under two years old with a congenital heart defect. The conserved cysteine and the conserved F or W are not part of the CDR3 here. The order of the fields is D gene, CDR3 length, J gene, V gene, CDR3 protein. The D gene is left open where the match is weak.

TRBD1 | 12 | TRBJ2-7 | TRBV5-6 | ASSSWTGGFGLD
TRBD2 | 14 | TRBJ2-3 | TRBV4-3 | ASSRPTSGSADTQY
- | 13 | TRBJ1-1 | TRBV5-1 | ASSLAPLGVTEAF
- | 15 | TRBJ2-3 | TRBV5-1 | ASSRASDSSSTDTQY
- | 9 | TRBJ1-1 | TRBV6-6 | ASMKGRAAF
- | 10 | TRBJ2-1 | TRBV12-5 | ASGSAGIEQF
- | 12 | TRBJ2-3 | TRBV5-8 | ASSPGVESDTQY
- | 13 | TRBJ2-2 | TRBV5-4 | ASSTRRVTTGELF
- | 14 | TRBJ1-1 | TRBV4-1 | ASSQGGETLNTEAF
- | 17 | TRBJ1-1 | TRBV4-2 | ASSQRVGRGISLNTEAF
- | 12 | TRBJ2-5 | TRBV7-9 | ASSYRQAQETQY
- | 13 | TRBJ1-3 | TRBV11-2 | ASSHTSISGNTIY
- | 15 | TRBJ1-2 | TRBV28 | ASSSGQPEALDYGYT
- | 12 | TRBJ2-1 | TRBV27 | ASSLQASYNEQF
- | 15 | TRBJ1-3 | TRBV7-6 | ASSLGDRIYGGNTIY
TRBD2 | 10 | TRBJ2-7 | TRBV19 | ASSMGLAEQY
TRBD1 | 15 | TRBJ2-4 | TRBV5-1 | ASSSSGPTGVKNIQY
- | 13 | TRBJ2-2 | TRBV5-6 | ASSTRNANTGELF
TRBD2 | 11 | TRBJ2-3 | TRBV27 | ASSYGSGITQY
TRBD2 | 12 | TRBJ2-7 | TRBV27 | ASSSSGTDYEQY
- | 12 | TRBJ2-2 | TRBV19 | ASSSQANTGELF
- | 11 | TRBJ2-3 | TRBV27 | ASSRELTDTQY